This is a list of T cell receptor beta chains from one sample in a study of T cells in Graves' hyperthyroidism and ophthalmopathy. TCRdb reanalysed the multiplex PCR reads using MiXCR and keeps one entry per CDR3 protein. This sample has around 500,000 distinct CDR3 sequences; approximately 15% occur once, and the top ten carry 14%. Source material: blood. These receptors were collected from a woman between 40 and 50 years old with Graves' hyperthyroidism. Each CDR3 is given without its conserved first and last residue.

cdr3_length v_call cdr3_aa
13 TRBV15 ATSSRQGSTDTQY
13 TRBV12-3/TRBV12-4 ASSTSGRSYNEQF
13 TRBV9 ASSVDSGNSYEQY
12 TRBV19 ASSILGAGTEAF
12 TRBV9 ASSEHSQTSEAF
13 TRBV6-1 ASSTYSTGPYEQY
14 TRBV2 ASSEIASAYTDTQY
11 TRBV6-1 ASSGGWGETQY
13 TRBV6-1 ASSQSGTGVAEQY
11 TRBV5-8 ASSLVGNQPQH
17 TRBV14 ASSQAGLAGISFGYEQY
14 TRBV20-1 SARDRGGLGNQPQH
16 TRBV6-1 ASSSPGLAGVRPYEQY
14 TRBV27 ASSGWGNGEGGEQY
12 TRBV6-6 ASSYLGGFETQY
11 TRBV12-3/TRBV12-4 ASRPSNSYEQY
12 TRBV20-1 SASRQGGNTEAF
14 TRBV20-1 SANGLAGFSTDTQY